These 22 T cell receptor beta chains were sequenced from one sample in a study of identical twins' blood T cells. TCRdb called the 5' RACE reads again in MiXCR, with one record for every CDR3 protein. The data hold fewer than 450,000 distinct CDR3 sequences, with over 25% observed a single time. The sample comprised PBMCs. These receptors all come from a woman between 18 and 55 years old in good health.

This clonotype was counted only a few times. This chain joins TRBV20-1 and TRBJ1-5; D is unresolved. Trimming stripped 2 bases from V and 3 bases from J, with 8 bases between. The CDR3 length is 13 residues. Germline V gene sequence: CDR1 DFQATT, CDR2 SNEGSKA (reference sequence). The CDR3, as DNA: TGCAGTGCTAGAAAGGATTTCAATCAGCCCCAGCATTTT. Translation gives CSARKDFNQPQHF.

This clonotype was picked up a small number of times. This chain joins TRBV12-3 or TRBV12-4 and TRBJ1-1; TRBD1 matches 8 bases. Germline trimming cut 5 bases from V and 0 bases from J; bases unmatched to any gene: 11. The CDR3 spans 17 residues. In DNA form, the CDR3 reads TGTGCCAGCAGTGGAACGACAGGGGAGGAGATGAACACTGAAGCTTTCTTT. Its translation is CASSGTTGEEMNTEAFF.

This clonotype turned up a few times. V and J are TRBV20-1 and TRBJ2-3, with D unresolved. Trimming stripped 1 base from V and 6 bases from J, with 14 bases between. This CDR3 has 14 amino acids. CDR1 is DFQATT, CDR2 SNEGSKA, per germline (reference sequence). CDR3 nucleotides: TGCAGTGCTAGAGTCGGAGCGAGTAGCGATACGCAGTATTTT. Residues: CSARVGASSDTQYF.

This clonotype was found many times. The chain carries TRBV6-6 and TRBJ1-4, with D perhaps TRBD1 (5 bases). The CDR3 consists of 14 residues. V lost 6 bases and J 3 bases, leaving 11 bases between the germline ends. CDR1 is MNHNY and CDR2 is SVGAGI in the germline V gene (reference sequence). As DNA, the CDR3 is TGTGCCAGCAGCCCGACAGAGCCTAATGAAAAACTGTTTTTT. This encodes CASSPTEPNEKLFF.

In this sample, this clonotype turned up a few times. The CDR3 DNA reads as TGTGCCAGCAGTGCTTCGACAGGCACAAATCAGCCCCAGCATTTT. Translated: CASSASTGTNQPQHF. The V gene is TRBV12-3 or TRBV12-4, the J gene TRBJ1-5, with D maybe TRBD1 (6 bases). The CDR3 consists of 15 residues. The V gene lost 5 bases and the J gene lost 4 bases, with 15 bases spanning the gap.

This clonotype occurred many times. V is TRBV27 and J is TRBJ2-4; 12 nucleotides line up with TRBD1. V was pared by 5 bases and J by 10 bases, with 6 bases of the junction left unmatched. Looked up from germline, CDR1 is MNHEY and CDR2 is SMNVEV (reference sequence). This CDR3 spans 14 amino acids. The DNA of the CDR3 is TGTGCCAGCAGTCCGGGACAGGGGGCTTGGATTCAGTACTTC. Its protein product is CASSPGQGAWIQYF.

The V gene is TRBV5-8, the J gene TRBJ2-7, with TRBD2 as a possible D gene (5 bases). The germline V gene has CDR1 SGHTS and CDR2 YDEGEE. V was shortened by 0 bases and J by 9 bases, with 25 bases between the two germline ends. The CDR3 is 17 amino acids. For the CDR3, the DNA is TGTGCCAGCAGCTTGGGAACGACTATTTCCCCAGACATGGGGCAGTACTTC. Its translation: CASSLGTTISPDMGQYF.

This clonotype was detected many times. The chain couples TRBV25-1 to TRBJ2-5, with 7 bases identical to TRBD2. CDR3 length: 17 residues. Losses at the gene ends were 5 bases for V and 2 bases for J; bases not matched to a gene: 14. The V gene's germline CDR1 is MGHDK and CDR2 SYGVNS. The CDR3 DNA sequence: TGTGCCAGCAGTTTTAAGAGCAGCGGGGATCCACAAGAGACCCAGTACTTC. Amino acids: CASSFKSSGDPQETQYF. Variable domain in full (rest from reference TRBV25-1 and TRBJ2-5): EADIYQTPRYLVIGTGKKITLECSQTMGHDKMYWYQQDPGMELHLIHYSYGVNSTEKGDLSSESTVSRIRTEHFPLTLESARPSHTSQYLCASSFKSSGDPQETQYFGPGTRLLVL.

In nucleotides, the CDR3 is TGCGCCAGCAGTAGAGGGGGCGGTCACTCCTACGAGCAGTACTTC. Its protein is CASSRGGGHSYEQYF. The chain uses TRBV5-1 and TRBJ2-7; 7 positions agree with TRBD1. The V gene end was trimmed by 5 bases and the J gene end by 0 bases; junction bases not matched to a gene: 8. In germline, CDR1 is SGHRS, CDR2 YFSETQ. This CDR3 comprises 15 residues.

This clonotype was observed a handful of times. J is TRBJ2-7 and V is TRBV11-2; no clear D. This CDR3 is built from 14 residues. CDR1 and CDR2 (germline): SGHAT, FQNNGV. The V end was cut by 5 bases, the J end by 0 bases, with 11 bases between. The CDR3 bases are TGTGCCAGCAGCCCCCTCACTATCTCCTACGAGCAGTACTTC. Translating gives CASSPLTISYEQYF.

This clonotype has a count of ten or more. V usage is TRBV5-1 and J usage is TRBJ1-1; no reliable D call. The CDR3 runs to 14 residues. Germline V CDR1 and CDR2: SGHRS, YFSETQ. The V end lost 2 bases, the J end lost 1 base, and 9 bases lay between the germline ends. CDR3 amino acids: CASSFSGENTEAFF. The CDR3, as DNA: TGCGCCAGCAGCTTTTCGGGAGAGAACACTGAAGCTTTCTTT.

This clonotype came up many times. This chain links TRBV2 with TRBJ1-2, with 8 bases fitting TRBD1. Trimming cost V 9 bases and J 4 bases; bases outside gene matches: 10. CDR3 length: 14 residues. Germline V lookup: CDR1 SNHLY, CDR2 FYNNEI. The DNA of the CDR3 is TGTGCCAGTGGCCGGGACAGGATATCCTATGGCTACACCTTC. Protein: CASGRDRISYGYTF.

V usage is TRBV7-9 and J usage is TRBJ1-4; D is perhaps TRBD1 (6 bases). V was trimmed by 2 bases and J by 8 bases, leaving 12 bases between them. Germline V gives CDR1 SEHNR, CDR2 FQNEAQ (reference sequence). There are 14 residues in the CDR3. DNA for the CDR3: TGTGCCAGCAGCTTACGCGGGGGCAGGGAAAAACTGTTTTTT. Protein product: CASSLRGGREKLFF.

This chain uses TRBV28 with TRBJ1-5; D gene ambiguous. Trimming shortened V by 5 bases and J by 4 bases, and 3 bases separated the two germline ends. CDR1 is MDHEN and CDR2 is SYDVKM in the germline V gene. The CDR3 sequence is 11 residues long. The CDR3 DNA follows: TGTGCCAGCAGTGATAATCAGCCCCAGCATTTT. This translates into CASSDNQPQHF.

The chain joins TRBV3-1 to TRBJ2-1, with no clear D. CDR1 is LGHDT, CDR2 YNNKEL, per germline (reference sequence). The CDR3 is made up of 13 amino acids. The V gene lost 0 bases and the J gene lost 10 bases, with 10 bases spanning the gap. CDR3 bases: TGTGCCAGCAGCCAAGATCTCCGAACGGAGCAGTTCTTC. Amino acid sequence: CASSQDLRTEQFF.

The chain carries TRBV20-1 and TRBJ1-2; 9 bases map to TRBD1. V shed 4 bases and J 6 bases; nucleotides not matched to a gene: 6. Looked up from germline, CDR1 is DFQATT and CDR2 is SNEGSKA (reference sequence). The CDR3 is made up of 13 amino acids. The CDR3 nucleotides are TGCAGTGCTACCGGGGACAGGGAACATGGCTACACCTTC. Encoded protein: CSATGDREHGYTF.

About this clonotype: This may be a read error, as it is one base from a much larger clone. The rearrangement links TRBV9 to TRBJ2-1; D not resolved. This CDR3 region has 11 residues. Germline lookup yields CDR1 SGDLS and CDR2 YYNGEE. The chain's CDR3 is CASSVYSEQFF. The DNA for the CDR3 is TGTGCCAGCAGCGTATACAGTGAGCAGTTCTTC. Combining the CDR3 with reference TRBV9 and TRBJ2-1 gives the whole variable domain DSGVTQTPKHLITATGQRVTLRCSPRSGDLSVYWYQQSLDQGLQFLIQYYNGEERAKGNILERFSAQQFPDLHSELNLSSLELGDSALYFCASSVYSEQFFGPGTRLTVL.

The chain employs TRBV20-1 and TRBJ1-2; possible D gene TRBD1, 5 bases. The CDR3 has 16 residues. CDR1 DFQATT and CDR2 SNEGSKA come from the germline V gene (reference sequence). The V and J ends lost 5 bases and 1 base respectively, with 20 bases between them. CDR3 nucleotides: TGCAGTGCTCCAAGCCCTAGGACACTCAATAACTATGGCTACACCTTC. Translation gives CSAPSPRTLNNYGYTF.

This clonotype came up a few times. V and J are TRBV27 and TRBJ1-2, with unresolved D. Trimming took off 6 bases at V and 7 bases at J, with 12 bases between the two ends. Germline V gene data show CDR1 as MNHEY and CDR2 as SMNVEV (reference sequence). CDR3 length: 12 residues. This CDR3 is CASSPPRGGYTF. The CDR3 DNA follows: TGTGCCAGCAGCCCACCCCGGGGTGGCTACACCTTC.

This clonotype was seen more than once but under ten times. The chain carries TRBV6-6 and TRBJ2-4; TRBD1 matches at 9 bases. Losses at the gene ends were 6 bases for V and 9 bases for J; bases not matched to a gene: 12. Germline V gene data show CDR1 as MNHNY and CDR2 as SVGAGI (reference sequence). The CDR3 is 15 amino acids. The chain's CDR3 is CASRTPGQGGLIQYF. The CDR3 region has the DNA TGTGCCAGCAGAACTCCGGGACAGGGCGGCCTCATTCAGTACTTC.

The J gene is TRBJ1-1, the V gene TRBV23-1, with D tentatively TRBD1 (6 bases). TRBV23-1 falls under the ORF class, with uncertain function. V lost 0 bases, J lost 1 base, and 21 bases lay in between. The CDR3 runs to 19 residues. DNA for the CDR3: TGCGCCAGCAGTCAATCGATTGTCGGACAGCCAGTACCGAACACTGAAGCTTTCTTT. It encodes CASSQSIVGQPVPNTEAFF.

The chain has TRBV6-5 and TRBJ1-6; 9 bases are a match to TRBD1. J gave up 9 bases and V 4 bases, and 7 bases lay outside the gene matches. There are 15 residues in the CDR3. Germline V gives CDR1 MNHEY, CDR2 SVGAGI. In DNA form, the CDR3 reads TGTGCCAGCAGTTTTGGGGGACAGGGTCCTTCACCCCTCCACTTT. Translated: CASSFGGQGPSPLHF.